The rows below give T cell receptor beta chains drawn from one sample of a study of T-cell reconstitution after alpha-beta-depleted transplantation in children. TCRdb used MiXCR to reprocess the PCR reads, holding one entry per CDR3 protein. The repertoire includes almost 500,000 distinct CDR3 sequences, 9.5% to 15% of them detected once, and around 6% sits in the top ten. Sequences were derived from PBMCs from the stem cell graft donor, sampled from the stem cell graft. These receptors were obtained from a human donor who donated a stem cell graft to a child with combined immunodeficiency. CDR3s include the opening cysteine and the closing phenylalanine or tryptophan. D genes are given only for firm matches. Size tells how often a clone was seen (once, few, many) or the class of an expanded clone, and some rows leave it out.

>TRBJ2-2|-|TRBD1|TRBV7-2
TGTGCCAGCAGCTTAGGGACAGGGGGCTTCACCGGGGAGCTGTTTTTT
CASSLGTGGFTGELFF
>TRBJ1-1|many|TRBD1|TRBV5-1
TGCGCCAGCAGCCCACTACAGGGGAGGGACACTGAAGCTTTCTTT
CASSPLQGRDTEAFF
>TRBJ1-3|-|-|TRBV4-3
TGCGCCAGCAGCCAAGATCGTGGAGACTCTGGAAACACCATATATTTT
CASSQDRGDSGNTIYF
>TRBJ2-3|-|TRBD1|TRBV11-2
TGTGCCAGCAGCTTAGATGTGACAGGGCTTACAGATACGCAGTATTTT
CASSLDVTGLTDTQYF
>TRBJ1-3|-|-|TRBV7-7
TGTGCCAGCAGCTTAGACACAGGCTTCTCTGGAAACACCATATATTTT
CASSLDTGFSGNTIYF
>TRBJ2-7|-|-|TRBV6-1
TGTGCCAGCAGATCAAGACCTAGCCCCACGGGCGAGCAGTACTTC
CASRSRPSPTGEQYF
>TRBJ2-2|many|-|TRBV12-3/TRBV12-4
TGTGCCAGCAGCCCCTTCACCGGGGAGCTGTTTTTT
CASSPFTGELFF
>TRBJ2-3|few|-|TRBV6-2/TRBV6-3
TGTGCCAGCAGGAAAGGTCCAGATACGCAGTATTTT
CASRKGPDTQYF
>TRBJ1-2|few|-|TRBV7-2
TGTGCCAGCAGCTTAGGGCACGGCAGGGTAGGCTACACCTTC
CASSLGHGRVGYTF
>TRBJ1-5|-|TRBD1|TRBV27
TGTGCCAGCAGTTTATCGAGGGGGGACAGTCAGCCCCAGCATTTT
CASSLSRGDSQPQHF
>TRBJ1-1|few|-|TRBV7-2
TGTGCCAGCAGCTTAGGGGCCGGGCGGACTGAAGCTTTCTTT
CASSLGAGRTEAFF
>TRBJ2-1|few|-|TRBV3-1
TGTGCCAGCAGCCAAGAAAGCGTCTCCTACAATGAGCAGTTCTTC
CASSQESVSYNEQFF
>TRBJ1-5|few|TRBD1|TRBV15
TGTGCCACCAGCAGAGACCATTCGGACAGGGTTTTCCATGATCAGCCCCAGCATTTT
CATSRDHSDRVFHDQPQHF
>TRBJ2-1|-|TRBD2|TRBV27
TGTGCCAGCAGTAAGGGACTAGCGGGAAAGTTCTACAATGAGCAGTTCTTC
CASSKGLAGKFYNEQFF
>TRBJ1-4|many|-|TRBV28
TGTGCCAGCAGACCGAGAGCAATTAATGAAAAACTGTTTTTT
CASRPRAINEKLFF
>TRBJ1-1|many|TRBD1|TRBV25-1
TGTGCCAGCAGTGCGAACAGGGGGAACACTGAAGCTTTCTTT
CASSANRGNTEAFF
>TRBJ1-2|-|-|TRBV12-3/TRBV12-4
TGTGCCAGCAGTTTAGTCAGGGTAGACGGCTACACCTTC
CASSLVRVDGYTF
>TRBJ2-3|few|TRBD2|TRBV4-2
TGTGCCAGCAGCCGTCCCAACACGGGGGGGATAGATACGCAGTATTTT
CASSRPNTGGIDTQYF
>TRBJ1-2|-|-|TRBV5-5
TGTGCCAGCAGCTTACGGGACAACAACTATGGCTACACCTTC
CASSLRDNNYGYTF
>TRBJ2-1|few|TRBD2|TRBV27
TGTGCCAGCAGTTCCACAACCGGGACTAGCGGGGTTAATGAGCAGTTCTTC
CASSSTTGTSGVNEQFF
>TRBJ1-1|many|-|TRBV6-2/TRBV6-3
TGTGCCAGCAGTTACCTCGGGTTTGGCACTGAAGCTTTCTTT
CASSYLGFGTEAFF
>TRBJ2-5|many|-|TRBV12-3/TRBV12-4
TGTGCCAGCAGTCCCTCCGGGACCTTGGAGACCCAGTACTTC
CASSPSGTLETQYF
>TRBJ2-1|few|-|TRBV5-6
TGTGCCAGCAGCTTGCTGGGACACAAGAACAATGAGCAGTTCTTC
CASSLLGHKNNEQFF
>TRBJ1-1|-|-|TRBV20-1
TGCAGTGCTGTGGGGTTGGTCACTGAAGCTTTCTTT
CSAVGLVTEAFF
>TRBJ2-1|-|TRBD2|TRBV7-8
TGTGCCAGCAGCGATATTGGGACTAGGAGCGATGAGCAGTTCTTC
CASSDIGTRSDEQFF
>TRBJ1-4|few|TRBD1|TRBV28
TGTGCCAGCAGTCCCGGGACAGGGCGCGTCGCTAATGAAAAACTGTTTTTT
CASSPGTGRVANEKLFF
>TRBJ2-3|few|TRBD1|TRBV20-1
TGCAGTGCCTGCCAGGACAGGTGGGCGGATACGCAGTATTTT
CSACQDRWADTQYF
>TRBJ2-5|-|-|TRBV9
TGTGCCAGCAGCGTAGACGGGACTCAAGAGACCCAGTACTTC
CASSVDGTQETQYF
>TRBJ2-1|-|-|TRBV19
TGTGCCAGTAGTAGGGTAGCTGAACTGAGAAATGAGCAGTTCTTC
CASSRVAELRNEQFF
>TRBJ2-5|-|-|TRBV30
TGTGCCTGGAGTGCCATCCCCCAGGAGACCCAGTACTTC
CAWSAIPQETQYF
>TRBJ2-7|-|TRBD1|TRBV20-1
TGCAGTGCTAGAGCCAGGGGGCTACCCGAGCAGTACTTC
CSARARGLPEQYF
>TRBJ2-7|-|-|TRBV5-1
TGCGCCAGCAGCCTGGGGGTTTCAGGGGACGAGCAGTACTTC
CASSLGVSGDEQYF
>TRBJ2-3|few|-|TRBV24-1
TGTGCCACCAGTGCGACGGGGGATACGCAGTATTTT
CATSATGDTQYF
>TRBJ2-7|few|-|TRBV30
TGTGCCTGGAGTGTACTCAGCGAGCAGTACTTC
CAWSVLSEQYF
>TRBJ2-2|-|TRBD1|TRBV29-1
TGCAGCGTTGAGCTACAGGGGATTAACACCGGGGAGCTGTTTTTT
CSVELQGINTGELFF
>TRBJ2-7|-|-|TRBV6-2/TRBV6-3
TGTGCCAGCAATGTTCAGGGTTCTACCTACGAGCAGTACTTC
CASNVQGSTYEQYF
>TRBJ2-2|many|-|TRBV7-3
TGTGCCAGCAGCCCCAGTCTTGACACCGGGGAGCTGTTTTTT
CASSPSLDTGELFF
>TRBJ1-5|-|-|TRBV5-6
TGTGCCAGCAGCTTGTGGAACAATCAGCCCCAGCATTTT
CASSLWNNQPQHF
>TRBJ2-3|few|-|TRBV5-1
TGCGCCAGCAGCAGTAGCGGCACAGATACGCAGTATTTT
CASSSSGTDTQYF
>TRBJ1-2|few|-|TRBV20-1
TGCAGTGCTAGAGTCAACTATGGCTACACCTTC
CSARVNYGYTF
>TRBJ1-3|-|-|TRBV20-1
TGCAGTGCTAGAGTTACAGGCTCTGGAAACACCATATATTTT
CSARVTGSGNTIYF
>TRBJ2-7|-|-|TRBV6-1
TGTGCCAGCACTCCGCTCGGGACTCCCCTTTACGAGCAGTACTTC
CASTPLGTPLYEQYF
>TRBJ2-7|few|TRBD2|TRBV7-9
TGTGCCAGCAGCTTAGACCAAGCGGGACCCCGCTACGAGCAGTACTTC
CASSLDQAGPRYEQYF
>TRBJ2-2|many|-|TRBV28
TGTGCCAGCAGTTTCCGACTTAACACCGGGGAGCTGTTTTTT
CASSFRLNTGELFF
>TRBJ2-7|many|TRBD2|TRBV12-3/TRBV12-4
TGTGCCAGCAGGCGTACCGGGACTAGCGGTTACGAGCAGTACTTC
CASRRTGTSGYEQYF
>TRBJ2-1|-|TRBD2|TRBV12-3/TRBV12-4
TGTGCCAGCAGTTTTGGGACTACCTACAATGAGCAGTTCTTC
CASSFGTTYNEQFF
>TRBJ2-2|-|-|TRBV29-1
TGCAGCGTTCGGGAAACCGGGGAGCTGTTTTTT
CSVRETGELFF
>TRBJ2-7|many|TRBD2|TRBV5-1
TGCGCCAGCAGCCCGACCGGGACTAGCGGCTCCTACGAGCAGTACTTC
CASSPTGTSGSYEQYF
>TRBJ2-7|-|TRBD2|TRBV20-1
TGCAGTGCAAGGAAAACGTCCGAGGGTTGGGGGGGTAGATACGAGCAGTACTTC
CSARKTSEGWGGRYEQYF
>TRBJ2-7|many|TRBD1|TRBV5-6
TGTGCCAGCAGCACGGACAGGGCAACCTACGAGCAGTACTTC
CASSTDRATYEQYF
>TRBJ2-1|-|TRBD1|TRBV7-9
TGTGCCAGCAGCGACGGACAGGGTAATGACAATGAGCAGTTCTTC
CASSDGQGNDNEQFF
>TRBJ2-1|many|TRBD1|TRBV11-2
TGTGCCAGCAGCTCGAGGGGGACAGGGGGCAATGAGCAGTTCTTC
CASSSRGTGGNEQFF
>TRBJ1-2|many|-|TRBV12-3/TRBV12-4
TGTGCCAGCAAGTTCTCTAACTATGGCTACACCTTC
CASKFSNYGYTF
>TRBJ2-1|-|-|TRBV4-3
TGCGCCAGCAGCCAAGATTTGGGTTTAGCAGCCTACAATGAGCAGTTCTTC
CASSQDLGLAAYNEQFF
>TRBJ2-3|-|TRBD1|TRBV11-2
TGTGCCAGCAGCGCGACAGGGGCTGATACGCAGTATTTT
CASSATGADTQYF
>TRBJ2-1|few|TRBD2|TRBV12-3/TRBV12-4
TGTGCCAGCAGTTTGGGACTAGCGGGGTCAGTTGAGCAGTTCTTC
CASSLGLAGSVEQFF
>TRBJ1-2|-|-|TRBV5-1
TGCGCCAGCAGCCCGGATGTTGGTTCGGCTGGCTACACCTTC
CASSPDVGSAGYTF